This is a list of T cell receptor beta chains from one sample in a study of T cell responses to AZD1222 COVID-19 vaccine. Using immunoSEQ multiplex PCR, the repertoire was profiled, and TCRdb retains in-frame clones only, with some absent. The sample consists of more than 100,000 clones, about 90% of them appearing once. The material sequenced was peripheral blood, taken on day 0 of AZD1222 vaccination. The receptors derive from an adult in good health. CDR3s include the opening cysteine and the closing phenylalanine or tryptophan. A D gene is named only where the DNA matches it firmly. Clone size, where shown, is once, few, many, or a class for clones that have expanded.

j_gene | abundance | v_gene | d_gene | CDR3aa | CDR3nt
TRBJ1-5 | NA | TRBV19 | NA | CASSIRGVSNQPQHF | TGTGCCAGTAGTATTCGAGGGGTTAGCAATCAGCCCCAGCATTTT
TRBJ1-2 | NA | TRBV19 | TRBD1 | CASSISLGQGAYGYTF | TGTGCCAGTAGTATAAGTCTGGGACAGGGGGCGTATGGCTACACCTTC
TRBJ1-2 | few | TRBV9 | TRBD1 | CASSVDVRAPGQGAYGYTF | TGTGCCAGCAGCGTAGACGTGAGGGCCCCGGGACAGGGGGCTTATGGCTACACCTTC
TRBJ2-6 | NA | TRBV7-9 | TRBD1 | CASSRGQGAVGANVLTF | TGTGCCAGCAGCCGCGGACAGGGGGCGGTCGGGGCCAACGTCCTGACTTTC
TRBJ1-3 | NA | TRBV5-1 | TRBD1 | CASSPRTGGSGNTIYF | TGCGCCAGCAGCCCGCGGACAGGGGGCTCTGGAAACACCATATATTTT
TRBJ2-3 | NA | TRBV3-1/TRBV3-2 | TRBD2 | CASSPLGFSGGTDTQYF | TGTGCCAGCAGCCCCTTGGGGTTCAGCGGGGGAACAGATACGCAGTATTTT
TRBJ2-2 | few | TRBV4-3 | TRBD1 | CASSQDQGASRGGELFF | TGCGCCAGCAGCCAAGATCAGGGGGCTAGCAGGGGCGGGGAGCTGTTTTTT
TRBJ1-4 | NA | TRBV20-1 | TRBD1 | CSATEQGAQGEKLFF | TGCAGTGCTACTGAACAGGGGGCGCAGGGTGAAAAACTGTTTTTT
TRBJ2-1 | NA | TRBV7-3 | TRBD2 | CASSLGTSAYNEQFF | TGTGCCAGCAGCCTCGGGACTAGTGCCTACAATGAGCAGTTCTTC
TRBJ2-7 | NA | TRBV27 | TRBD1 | CASSLGQGGYEQYF | TGTGCCAGCAGTTTGGGACAGGGTGGCTACGAGCAGTACTTC
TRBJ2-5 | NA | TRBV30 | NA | CAWSVGLQETQYF | TGTGCCTGGAGTGTAGGACTACAAGAGACCCAGTACTTC
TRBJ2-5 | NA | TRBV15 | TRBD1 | CATSRGGTGKETQYF | TGTGCCACCAGCAGAGGTGGGACAGGCAAAGAGACCCAGTACTTC
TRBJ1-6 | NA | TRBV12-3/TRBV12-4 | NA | CASSWGVRSPLHF | TGTGCCAGCAGTTGGGGGGTCCGGTCACCCCTCCACTTT
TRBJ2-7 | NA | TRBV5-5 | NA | CASSISGTPAYEQYF | TGTGCCAGCAGCATCTCCGGGACGCCAGCCTACGAGCAGTACTTC
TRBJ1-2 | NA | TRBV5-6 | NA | CASSLTGVGYGYTF | TGTGCCAGCAGCTTGACCGGGGTGGGCTATGGCTACACCTTC
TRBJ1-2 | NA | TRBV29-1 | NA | CSVAVLYGYTF | TGCAGCGTTGCGGTTCTTTATGGCTACACCTTC
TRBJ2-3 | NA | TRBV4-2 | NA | CASSQIPGRVADTQYF | TGTGCCAGCAGCCAGATACCGGGGCGGGTCGCAGATACGCAGTATTTT
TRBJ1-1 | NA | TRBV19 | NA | CASSMDHSVLFTEAFF | TGTGCCAGTAGTATGGATCATTCAGTCCTTTTCACTGAAGCTTTCTTT
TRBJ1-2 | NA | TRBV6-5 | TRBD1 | CASRDDRGDGYTF | TGTGCCAGCAGAGATGACAGGGGGGATGGCTACACCTTC
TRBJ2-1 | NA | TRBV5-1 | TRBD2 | CASSWSLTSGSYNEQFF | TGCGCCAGCAGCTGGTCGCTGACTAGCGGAAGTTACAATGAGCAGTTCTTC
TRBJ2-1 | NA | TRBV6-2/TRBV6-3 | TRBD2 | CASSNPSGNYNEQFF | TGTGCCAGCAGCAACCCTAGCGGCAACTACAATGAGCAGTTCTTC